Shown below are 23 T cell receptor beta chains from a single sample sequenced in a study of T cells in tuberculosis. Generated by immunoSEQ multiplex PCR, the TCRdb table keeps only in-frame clones and is missing some. The table shows 80,000 to 100,000 clones, with approximately 90% occurring only once. Cells were sorted from thawed PBMC rested overnight and stained with GMM-loaded CD1B tetramer, viability dye and anti-CD3. The CD1B tetramers carried C32 glucose monomycolate purified from Rhodococcus equi. What was sequenced was CD1b-GMM tetramer-negative cells sorted from PBMCs. The receptors stem from an adult woman with latent tuberculosis.

J is TRBJ2-7 and V is TRBV29-1, with D tentatively TRBD2 (5 bases). CDR3 size: 12 residues. Germline values: CDR1 SQVTM, CDR2 ANQGSEA. V lost 4 bases, J lost 0 bases, and 7 bases lay in between. This CDR3 is CSVVANSYEQYF. CDR3 in DNA: TGCAGCGTTGTAGCGAACTCCTACGAGCAGTACTTC.

The chain is built from TRBV19 and TRBJ1-1, with unresolved D. The germline CDR1 and CDR2 sequences are LNHDA and SQIVND (reference sequence). Between the trimmed V and J ends, which lost 8 bases and 11 bases, there was a span of 9 bases. The CDR3 has 9 residues. The CDR3 DNA reads as TGTGCCAGTGGAGGCGGGGCTTTCTTT. This gives the protein CASGGGAFF.

This chain joins TRBV28 and TRBJ1-2; D possibly corresponds to TRBD1 (6 bases). Per germline, CDR1 MDHEN and CDR2 SYDVKM. Trimming took 5 bases from V and 4 from J, leaving 17 bases between them. This CDR3 contains 15 residues. The CDR3 nucleotides are TGTGCCAGCAGTCTCCCCCCAACAGGGATCTATGGCTACACCTTC. Translation gives CASSLPPTGIYGYTF.

This chain connects TRBV7-8 to TRBJ2-5; D perhaps matches TRBD1 (7 bases). The germline V gene has CDR1 SGHVS and CDR2 FQNEAQ. Trimming stripped 7 bases from V and 5 bases from J, with 20 bases between. The CDR3 extends over 15 amino acids. The CDR3: CASMFGDRAGETQYF. As DNA, the CDR3 is TGTGCCAGCATGTTCGGAGACAGGGCGGGGGAGACCCAGTACTTC.

J is TRBJ1-2 and V is TRBV12-5, with 7 bases identical to TRBD1. V trimming: 5 bases; J trimming: 3 bases; junction bases outside the gene matches: 9. This CDR3 has 15 residues. Looked up from germline, CDR1 is LGHNT and CDR2 is FRNRAP. CDR3 coding DNA: TGTGCTAGTGGTGCGCAGGGGGAGGAGGACTATGGCTACACCTTC. Its translation: CASGAQGEEDYGYTF. Full variable domain (rest looked up from reference TRBV12-5 and TRBJ1-2): DARVTQTPRHKVTEMGQEVTMRCQPILGHNTVFWYRQTMMQGLELLAYFRNRAPLDDSGMPKDRFSAEMPDATLATLKIQPSEPRDSAVYFCASGAQGEEDYGYTFGSGTRLTVV.

The V and J genes are TRBV5-1 and TRBJ2-4, with 11 bases fitting TRBD2. V shed 0 bases and J 1 base; nucleotides not matched to a gene: 6. The CDR3 spans 18 residues. CDR1 SGHRS and CDR2 YFSETQ come from the germline V gene. The CDR3 sequence is CASSLVASGGSAKNIQYF. DNA of the CDR3: TGCGCCAGCAGCTTGGTGGCTAGCGGGGGGTCGGCCAAAAACATTCAGTACTTC.

This clone was seen a few times. This rearrangement joins TRBV5-4 to TRBJ2-7; possible D gene TRBD2, 6 bases. This CDR3 has 14 amino acids. Between the trimmed V and J ends, which lost 4 bases and 1 base, there was a span of 12 bases. The V gene's germline CDR1 is SGHNT and CDR2 YYREEE (reference sequence). The CDR3 here is CASSTRDSSYEQYF. CDR3 DNA: TGTGCCAGCAGCACCCGGGACTCTTCCTACGAGCAGTACTTC.

V is TRBV4-2 and J is TRBJ2-2; weak D call: TRBD2 (5 bases). Germline V CDR1 and CDR2: LGHNA, YNFKEQ. The CDR3 has 17 amino acids. V lost 0 bases and J lost 2, with 13 bases in between. CDR3 DNA sequence: TGTGCCAGCAGCCAAGAGGCCCGGGGAATTAACACCGGGGAGCTGTTTTTT. Translated, it gives CASSQEARGINTGELFF.

The chain is built from TRBV4-1 and TRBJ2-2; D is undetermined. V was trimmed by 6 bases and J by 0 bases, leaving 5 bases between them. CDR1 and CDR2 (germline): MGHRA, YSYEKL. This CDR3 contains 13 residues. The CDR3 region has the DNA TGCGCCAGCAGTCCAACGAACACCGGGGAGCTGTTTTTT. It codes for CASSPTNTGELFF.

The chain has TRBV6-1 and TRBJ1-1; TRBD1 agrees at 10 bases. J was trimmed by 4 bases and V by 5 bases; bases with no gene match: 7. Germline assignment: CDR1 MNHNS and CDR2 SASEGT. This CDR3 has 15 residues. In nucleotides, the CDR3 is TGTGCCAGCAGTCATCGACAGGGGGCGGGCACTGAAGCTTTCTTT. Translation: CASSHRQGAGTEAFF.

CDR3 loop: CASSFQTGGDTQYF. CDR3 sequence (DNA): TGCGCCAGCAGCTTCCAGACAGGGGGAGATACGCAGTATTTT. The chain joins TRBV5-1 to TRBJ2-3, with 9 bases aligning to TRBD1. The CDR3 is 14 amino acids. CDR1 and CDR2 from the germline V gene are SGHRS and YFSETQ. V lost 2 bases to trimming and J lost 5 bases; unmatched junction nucleotides: 3.

This CDR3 is CASSQVNRERDIQYF. Written as DNA, the CDR3 is TGTGCCAGCAGCCAAGTTAACAGGGAAAGGGACATTCAGTACTTC. The chain is built from TRBV4-2 and TRBJ2-4, with a weak D call TRBD1 (6 bases). CDR1 is LGHNA, CDR2 YNFKEQ, per germline. The CDR3 is 15 amino acids. V dropped 1 base and J dropped 8 bases, with 15 bases sitting between them.

This chain uses TRBV29-1 with TRBJ1-1; 9 nucleotides line up with TRBD1. V shed 6 bases and J 5 bases; nucleotides not matched to a gene: 7. Germline lookup yields CDR1 SQVTM and CDR2 ANQGSEA. The CDR3 length is 13 residues. The CDR3 DNA reads as TGCAGCGTCACACAGGGGGCGCGTACTGAAGCTTTCTTT. Protein product: CSVTQGARTEAFF.

The chain carries TRBV19 and TRBJ2-3, with D tentatively TRBD2 (5 bases). In germline, CDR1 is LNHDA, CDR2 SQIVND (reference sequence). V was cut by 1 base and J by 4 bases, with 6 bases left in between. CDR3 length: 13 residues. CDR3 sequence: CASSIGGADTQYF. CDR3 sequence (DNA): TGTGCCAGTAGTATAGGGGGAGCAGATACGCAGTATTTT. The whole variable domain, filled in from reference TRBV19 and TRBJ2-3, reads DGGITQSPKYLFRKEGQNVTLSCEQNLNHDAMYWYRQDPGQGLRLIYYSQIVNDFQKGDIAEGYSVSREKKESFPLTVTSAQKNPTAFYLCASSIGGADTQYFGPGTRLTVL.

Comment on this clone: At one of its ends the junction is not consistent with the germline gene, which may arise from a read error. The chain carries TRBV7-2 and TRBJ2-1, with D perhaps TRBD2 (6 bases). CDR3 length: 15 amino acids. Germline CDR1 is SGHTA and CDR2 is FQGNSA. CDR3 sequence (DNA): TGTGCCAGCAGCCGCGGGGTCAGCTCCTGCAATGAGCAGTTCTTC. It codes for CASSRGVSSCNEQFF. Looking up the rest from reference TRBV7-2 and TRBJ2-1 gives the full variable domain: GAGVSQSPSNKVTEKGKDVELRCDPISGHTALYWYRQSLGQGLEFLIYFQGNSAPDKSGLPSDRFSAERTGGSVSTLTIQRTQQEDSAVYLCASSRGVSSCNEQFFGPGTRLTVL.

This clone was seen a single time. This chain joins TRBV10-2 and TRBJ2-7, with 9 bases fitting TRBD1. This CDR3 spans 19 amino acids. Germline CDR1 reads WSHSY; CDR2 reads SAAADI. The trim removed 0 bases at V and 6 bases at J, leaving 18 bases unmatched. The CDR3 bases are TGCGCCAGCAGTGAGTCGATAGTTTTCGGGACAGGGCCTACGGGCGAGCAGTACTTC. Translating it yields CASSESIVFGTGPTGEQYF.

In its sample, this clone was seen once. CDR3 nucleotide sequence: TGTGCCAGCAGCCGGAGGACGGACGCGCCGGGGACCCAGTACTTC. Translation gives CASSRRTDAPGTQYF. The chain couples TRBV7-9 to TRBJ2-5; D possibly corresponds to TRBD2 (5 bases). V dropped 5 bases and J dropped 7 bases, with 20 bases sitting between them. Germline V gene sequence: CDR1 SEHNR, CDR2 FQNEAQ (reference sequence). This CDR3 has 15 residues.

The gene calls are TRBV5-1 and TRBJ1-6; 8 positions match TRBD1. CDR3 length equals 14 residues. Germline CDR1 reads SGHRS; CDR2 reads YFSETQ. V lost 4 bases to trimming and J lost 8 bases; unmatched junction nucleotides: 5. DNA of the CDR3: TGCGCCAGCAGCCCCGGACAGGGAGATTCACCCCTCCACTTT. Translating gives CASSPGQGDSPLHF.

The chain is built from TRBV7-3 and TRBJ2-5, with 9 bases that match TRBD2. Unmatched junction bases numbered 6, after V lost 2 bases and J lost 5 bases. Germline CDR1 SGHTA, CDR2 FQGTGA. The CDR3 covers 15 residues. The CDR3 sequence: CASSLAGGGPETQYF. DNA of the CDR3: TGTGCCAGCAGCTTAGCGGGGGGGGGCCCGGAGACCCAGTACTTC.

This clone has only a few counts. The chain uses TRBV6-6 and TRBJ1-1; D is possibly TRBD1 (5 bases). The CDR3 runs 13 residues. CDR1 MNHNY and CDR2 SVGAGI come from the germline V gene (reference sequence). Between the trimmed V and J ends, which lost 2 bases and 4 bases, there was a span of 8 bases. The CDR3, as DNA: TGTGCCAGCAGTTACACGGGGGGCACTGAAGCTTTCTTT. This gives the protein CASSYTGGTEAFF.

The rearrangement links TRBV5-4 to TRBJ2-5; tentative D call: TRBD1 (5 bases). V was clipped by 0 bases and J by 0 bases, with 12 bases between them. The V gene's germline CDR1 is SGHNT and CDR2 YYREEE (reference sequence). The CDR3 extends over 16 amino acids. CDR3 DNA: TGTGCCAGCAGCTTGGGACTGGGGCGCTACCAAGAGACCCAGTACTTC. It specifies CASSLGLGRYQETQYF.

The rearrangement uses TRBV29-1 and TRBJ2-4; 8 bases align to TRBD1. Losses at the gene ends were 7 bases for V and 6 bases for J; bases not matched to a gene: 8. There are 13 residues in the CDR3. Germline CDR1 is SQVTM and CDR2 is ANQGSEA. The CDR3 is CSGKDRAANIQYF. CDR3 DNA sequence: TGCAGCGGGAAGGACAGGGCGGCAAACATTCAGTACTTC.

The chain employs TRBV7-9 and TRBJ1-1; no definite D call. CDR3 length: 15 amino acids. Germline-derived CDR1 and CDR2 are SEHNR and FQNEAQ (reference sequence). Between the trimmed V and J ends, which lost 4 bases and 7 bases, there was a span of 19 bases. The CDR3 nucleotides read TGTGCCAGCAGCTCCGATTGGGCCCGACCTTATGAAGCTTTCTTT. Residues: CASSSDWARPYEAFF.